This TCR beta chain was sequenced during a study of shared clonotypes between healthy human individuals. Study at large: With ages of 18 to 49, the donors were two women and a few men. Three plates each covered CD4 naive and memory; CD8 naive two, CD8 memory one.

The assay was immunoSEQ multiplex PCR, and TCRdb's table has in-frame clones only and misses some. The sample lists 550,000 to 700,000 clones, about three quarters occurring once. The CD4+ fraction was divided into a CD45RA+ naive subset and a CD45RA-negative memory subset. Note on this clone: The antigen is unknown.

Whole-study findings and limits: Despite large depth, sorted-subset datasets appeared incompletely sequenced.

CDR1 is LGHNA and CDR2 is YNFKEQ in the germline V gene. Trimming took 3 bases from V and 4 from J; bases not matched to a gene: 8. This CDR3 has 16 residues. V gene TRBV4-2 combines with J gene TRBJ2-1; 8 nucleotides match TRBD2. Source material: memory CD4+ T cells sorted from blood. Subset here: CD45RA-negative fraction. The TCR sequence derives from a woman in her 30s in good health. The CDR3 is CASSQNLAGAYNEQFF. Written as DNA, the CDR3 is TGTGCCAGCAGCCAGAATCTAGCGGGCGCTTACAATGAGCAGTTCTTC.